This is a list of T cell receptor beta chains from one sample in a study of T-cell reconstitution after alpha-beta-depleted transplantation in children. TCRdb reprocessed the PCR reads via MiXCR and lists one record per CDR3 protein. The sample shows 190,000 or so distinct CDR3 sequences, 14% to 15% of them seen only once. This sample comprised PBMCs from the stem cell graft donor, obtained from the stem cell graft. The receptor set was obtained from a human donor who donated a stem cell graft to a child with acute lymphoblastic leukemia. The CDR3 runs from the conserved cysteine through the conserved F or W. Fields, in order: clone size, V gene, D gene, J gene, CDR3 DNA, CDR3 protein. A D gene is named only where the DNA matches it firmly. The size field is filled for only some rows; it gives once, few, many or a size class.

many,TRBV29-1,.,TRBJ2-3,TGCAGCGCCCGCCGACAGGACGTTAGGGGCACAGATACGCAGTATTTT,CSARRQDVRGTDTQYF
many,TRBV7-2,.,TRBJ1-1,TGTGCCAGCAGCTCTGAGGCCGTGAACACTGAAGCTTTCTTT,CASSSEAVNTEAFF
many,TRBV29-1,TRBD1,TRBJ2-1,TGCAGCGCACACAGGGGGTATATGCACAATGAGCAGTTCTTC,CSAHRGYMHNEQFF
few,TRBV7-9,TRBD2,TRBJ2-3,TGTGCCAGCAGCTCTAGGACTAGCGGGAAGTATTCAGATACGCAGTATTTT,CASSSRTSGKYSDTQYF
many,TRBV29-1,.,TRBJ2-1,TGTGTGCTACAGGCTGACTCCTACAATGAGCAGTTCTTC,CVLQADSYNEQFF
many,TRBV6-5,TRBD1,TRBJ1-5,TGTGCCAGCAACAGGGGGGATAGCAATCAGCCCCAGCATTTT,CASNRGDSNQPQHF
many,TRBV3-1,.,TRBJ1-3,TGTGCCAGCAGCCCGATGACAGACTCTGGAAACACCATATATTTT,CASSPMTDSGNTIYF
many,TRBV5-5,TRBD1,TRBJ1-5,TGTGCCAGCAGCTTGACAGGGGGCCAGCAGCCCCAGCATTTT,CASSLTGGQQPQHF
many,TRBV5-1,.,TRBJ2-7,TGCGCCAGCAGCTTACAGTCCGAGCAGTACTTC,CASSLQSEQYF
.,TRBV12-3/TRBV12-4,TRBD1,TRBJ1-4,TGTGCCAGCACCTCGGGACAGGGGTATGGTGAAAAACTGTTTTTT,CASTSGQGYGEKLFF
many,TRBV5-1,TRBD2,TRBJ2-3,TGCGCCAGCAGCCTACGGACTAGCGGGAGTCCCGGTTTGGGTACGCAGTATTTT,CASSLRTSGSPGLGTQYF
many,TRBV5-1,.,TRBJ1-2,TGCGCCAGCAGCTTGGGCGCCAGCCAACCAGATGGCTACACCTTC,CASSLGASQPDGYTF
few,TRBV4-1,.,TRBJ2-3,TGCGCCAGCAGCCGGCAGGGGAGATCAGATACGCAGTATTTT,CASSRQGRSDTQYF
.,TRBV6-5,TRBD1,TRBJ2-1,TGTGCCAGCAGTTATCTGCGAACTCACGACGGGACAGGGCAGTTCTTC,CASSYLRTHDGTGQFF
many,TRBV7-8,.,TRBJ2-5,TGTGCCAGCAGCTTCAACAGGGAAACCCAGTACTTC,CASSFNRETQYF
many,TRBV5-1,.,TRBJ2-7,TGCGCCAGCAGCTTGGTATCCCAGGGCTTCAAGCAGTACTTC,CASSLVSQGFKQYF
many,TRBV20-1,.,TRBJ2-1,TGCCTGAGTAAAGCCAACAATGAGCAGTTCTTC,CLSKANNEQFF
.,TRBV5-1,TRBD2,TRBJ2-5,TGCGCCAGCAGCCTCCGACTAGCGGACCAAGAGACCCAGTACTTC,CASSLRLADQETQYF
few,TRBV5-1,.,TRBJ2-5,TGCGCCAGCAGCTTGGGGCAGGGTTTAGCGGAGACCCAGTACTTC,CASSLGQGLAETQYF
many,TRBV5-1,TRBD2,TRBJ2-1,TGCGCCAGCAGCGGACTTCCGGGGACTAGGCTCTACAATGAGCAGTTCTTC,CASSGLPGTRLYNEQFF
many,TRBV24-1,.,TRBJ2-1,TGTGCCACCAGTGATCGGACCCCACCAGGTGAGCAGTTCTTC,CATSDRTPPGEQFF
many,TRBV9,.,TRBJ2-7,TGTGCCAGCAGCGTAGCACCACGGGGGGAGCAGTACTTC,CASSVAPRGEQYF
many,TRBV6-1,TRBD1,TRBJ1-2,TGTGCCACCGCGGATCAGACAGGGCGGGCAAACTATGGCTACACCTTC,CATADQTGRANYGYTF
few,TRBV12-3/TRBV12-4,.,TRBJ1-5,TGTGCCAGCAGCCCGGTCACGGGTAATCAGCCCCAGCATTTT,CASSPVTGNQPQHF
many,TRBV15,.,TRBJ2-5,TGTGCCACCAGAAGCTTGGGCAAGGAGACCCAGTACTTC,CATRSLGKETQYF
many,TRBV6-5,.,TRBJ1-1,TGTGCCAGCAGTTACGACCCCCGCACTGAAGCTTTCTTT,CASSYDPRTEAFF
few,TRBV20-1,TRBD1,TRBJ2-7,TGCAGTGCTACCCGACAGGGGATATCCTACGAGCAGTACTTC,CSATRQGISYEQYF